The 20 T cell receptor beta chains in this list originate from one sample, sequenced in a study of control samples from healthy donors and cancer patients. Produced via immunoSEQ multiplex PCR; TCRdb's table is partial and in-frame only. The table has tens of thousands of clones, about 87% seen once. The specimen sequenced was blood. These receptors were collected from a woman between 65 and 79 years old in good health.

V is TRBV19 and J is TRBJ2-1; 8 bases are shared with TRBD2. CDR1 is LNHDA and CDR2 is SQIVND in the germline V gene (reference sequence). After removal of 4 bases from V and 5 bases from J, the junction contained 4 bases not matched to a gene. The length of the CDR3 is 14 residues. The CDR3 here is CASSKPGGNNEQFF. The CDR3 DNA is TGTGCCAGTAGTAAACCGGGGGGGAACAATGAGCAGTTCTTC.

The rearrangement uses TRBV2 and TRBJ1-2; no reliable D call. This CDR3 is 10 amino acids long. CDR1 and CDR2 from the germline V gene are SNHLY and FYNNEI. Trimming removed 6 bases from V and 8 bases from J, with 7 bases in between. CDR3 nucleotide sequence: TGTGCCAGCAGGGCTGAGGGCTACACCTTC. Amino acids: CASRAEGYTF.

The chain employs TRBV5-1 and TRBJ2-3; tentative D call: TRBD2 (5 bases). Trimming shortened V by 9 bases and J by 1 base, and 18 bases separated the two germline ends. This CDR3 spans 15 amino acids. The germline CDR1 and CDR2 sequences are SGHRS and YFSETQ. The CDR3 sequence is CATQLGPAGTDTQYF. In DNA form, the CDR3 reads TGCGCCACCCAGCTTGGCCCAGCGGGCACAGATACGCAGTATTTT. Filled out from reference TRBV5-1 and TRBJ2-3, the complete variable domain reads KAGVTQTPRYLIKTRGQQVTLSCSPISGHRSVSWYQQTPGQGLQFLFEYFSETQRNKGNFPGRFSGRQFSNSRSEMNVSTLELGDSALYLCATQLGPAGTDTQYFGPGTRLTVL.

CDR3 nucleotides: TGTGCCAGCAGCTGGCGGGAGGACTACAATGAGCAGTTCTTC. This sequence encodes CASSWREDYNEQFF. The rearrangement links TRBV12-1 to TRBJ2-1; the listed D gene, TRBD2, was not tested against the DNA. TRBV12-1 is classified as a pseudogene. The CDR3 is 14 amino acids.

The CDR3 region has the DNA TGTGCCGCTATCGGGGGCACTGAAGCTTTCTTT. It is translated as CAAIGGTEAFF. The rearrangement links TRBV6-5 to TRBJ1-1, with a weak D call TRBD1 (5 bases). CDR3 length: 11 amino acids. In germline, CDR1 is MNHEY, CDR2 SVGAGI. Trimming stripped 11 bases from V and 4 bases from J, with 11 bases between.

As for this clone: Within the sample, other DNA sequences also encode this same CDR3. The CDR3 protein is CASSPDRASGNTIYF. The CDR3, as DNA: TGTGCCAGCTCACCGGACCGTGCTTCTGGAAACACCATATATTTT. V usage is TRBV18 and J usage is TRBJ1-3; D uncertain. Germline CDR1 reads KGHSH; CDR2 reads LQKENI. With 3 bases removed from V and 1 base from J, the gap between germline ends came to 10 bases. This CDR3 spans 15 amino acids.

This clone has just one count. This rearrangement joins TRBV28 to TRBJ1-1; unclear D gene. The CDR3 spans 14 residues. Germline CDR1 MDHEN, CDR2 SYDVKM. The V gene lost 3 bases and the J gene lost 7 bases, with 15 bases spanning the gap. The CDR3 protein is CASSFGWKGGEAFF. The CDR3 DNA sequence: TGTGCCAGCAGTTTCGGGTGGAAGGGAGGTGAAGCTTTCTTT.

This sequence joins TRBV27 and TRBJ2-5; 7 nucleotides line up with TRBD1. The V gene end was trimmed by 3 bases and the J gene end by 0 bases; junction bases not matched to a gene: 7. The CDR3 is 16 amino acids. Germline V CDR1 and CDR2: MNHEY, SMNVEV (reference sequence). The chain's CDR3 is CASSFRGTVYQETQYF. The CDR3 coding sequence is TGTGCCAGCAGTTTCCGAGGGACAGTGTACCAAGAGACCCAGTACTTC.

The chain employs TRBV19 and TRBJ2-5; 10 nucleotides align to TRBD2. The CDR3 has 15 amino acids. The ends lost 5 bases at V and 1 base at J; junction bases unmatched: 4. Germline V gives CDR1 LNHDA, CDR2 SQIVND (reference sequence). The CDR3 nucleotides read TGTGCCAGTAGTTCTAGCGGGGGAAGCCAAGAGACCCAGTACTTC. This translates into CASSSSGGSQETQYF.

This clone occurred once. The chain combines TRBV11-2 with TRBJ2-3; D may be TRBD2 (6 bases). CDR1 is SGHAT, CDR2 FQNNGV, per germline. V was pared by 11 bases and J by 7 bases, with 16 bases between. CDR3 size: 12 residues. CDR3 loop: CAGAGSSNTQYF. The CDR3 region has the DNA TGTGCCGGGGCGGGGAGTTCAAATACGCAGTATTTT.

This chain's CDR3 is CASSPPGPLKGNEQFF. CDR3 nucleotides: TGTGCCAGCAGTCCCCCGGGGCCCCTCAAGGGGAATGAGCAGTTCTTC. The rearrangement links TRBV27 to TRBJ2-1, with D perhaps TRBD1 or TRBD2 (5 bases each). The CDR3 contains 16 residues. V lost 5 bases to trimming and J lost 7 bases, with 21 bases between them. Germline V CDR1 and CDR2: MNHEY, SMNVEV (reference sequence).

The gene calls are TRBV7-2 and TRBJ1-2; D is possibly TRBD1 (6 bases). Per germline, CDR1 SGHTA and CDR2 FQGNSA. Between the trimmed V and J ends, which lost 5 bases and 5 bases, there was a span of 21 bases. The CDR3 spans 16 residues. The CDR3 DNA follows: TGTGCCAGCAGCCCTGGGGGGGCCAGGACGCGGTATGGCTACACCTTC. Translation gives CASSPGGARTRYGYTF.

The chain combines TRBV5-4 with TRBJ1-3; no clear D. CDR3 size: 15 residues. Germline V lookup: CDR1 SGHNT, CDR2 YYREEE (reference sequence). Deletions cut 0 bases from V and 1 base from J, with 8 bases between. The chain's CDR3 is CASSLAGGSGNTIYF. In DNA, the CDR3 is TGTGCCAGCAGCTTGGCCGGAGGGTCTGGAAACACCATATATTTT.

The chain combines TRBV5-4 with TRBJ2-4, with TRBD1 identical over 10 bases. The CDR3 covers 15 residues. Germline trimming cut 4 bases from V and 7 bases from J; bases unmatched to any gene: 8. The V gene's germline CDR1 is SGHNT and CDR2 YYREEE (reference sequence). The CDR3 loop is CASSPTGTGVNIQYF. The DNA for the CDR3 is TGTGCCAGCAGCCCTACCGGGACAGGGGTGAACATTCAGTACTTC.

This clone has just a few counts. J is TRBJ1-5 and V is TRBV7-9; TRBD1 agrees at 8 bases. Unmatched junction bases numbered 2, after V lost 5 bases and J lost 2 bases. This CDR3 region has 14 residues. Germline CDR1 reads SEHNR; CDR2 reads FQNEAQ (reference sequence). CDR3 nucleotide sequence: TGTGCCAGCAGCCTGGGACAGGGCAATCAGCCCCAGCATTTT. It is translated as CASSLGQGNQPQHF.

The rearrangement links TRBV2 to TRBJ2-7; perhaps TRBD2 as D (5 bases). Germline CDR1 is SNHLY and CDR2 is FYNNEI. V was pared by 2 bases and J by 4 bases, with 12 bases between. The CDR3 is made up of 14 amino acids. In DNA, the CDR3 is TGTGCCAGCAGTGAAACCTCCAGCGGTTACGAGCAGTACTTC. Protein: CASSETSSGYEQYF.

This chain connects TRBV5-4 to TRBJ1-1; D is undetermined. The CDR3 is 14 residues long. Trimming took off 4 bases at V and 1 base at J, with 11 bases between the two ends. Germline assignment: CDR1 SGHNT and CDR2 YYREEE (reference sequence). CDR3 region: CASSPRRENTEAFF. DNA of the CDR3: TGTGCCAGCAGCCCCAGGCGGGAGAACACTGAAGCTTTCTTT.

This chain connects TRBV6-6 to TRBJ2-2; D may be TRBD1 (6 bases). V shed 6 bases and J shed 5 bases, with 13 bases lying between them. The CDR3 is 14 residues long. The germline gives CDR1 MNHNY, CDR2 SVGAGI (reference sequence). Here the CDR3 DNA reads TGTGCCAGCAGACCCCGCACAGGGACCGGGGAGCTGTTTTTT. It specifies CASRPRTGTGELFF.

This clone occurred a few times. The chain joins TRBV29-1 to TRBJ1-1, with D unresolved. V was cut by 4 bases and J by 7 bases, with 13 bases left in between. In germline, CDR1 is SQVTM, CDR2 ANQGSEA. This CDR3 contains 12 residues. The chain's CDR3 is CSVVGPSGEAFF. CDR3 sequence (DNA): TGCAGCGTTGTGGGCCCCTCAGGTGAAGCTTTCTTT.

The J gene is TRBJ1-1, the V gene TRBV7-8; D gene ambiguous. The V end lost 5 bases, the J end lost 0 bases, and 13 bases lay between the germline ends. Germline assignment: CDR1 SGHVS and CDR2 FQNEAQ. This CDR3 is built from 15 residues. As DNA, the CDR3 is TGTGCCAGCAGCCCACCCGGTTTAGTGAACACTGAAGCTTTCTTT. The encoded protein is CASSPPGLVNTEAFF.